A single T cell receptor beta chain is shown here with its context. No antigen is known for it. One base away there is no much larger clone; base qualities are not given. Patients with autoimmune disease history or receiving systemic immunosuppression were excluded from the trial. Peripheral blood for TCR sequencing was collected from all dose cohorts at baseline, on cycle 4 day 1, and on cycle 7 day 1. The samples were taken from a phase I, first-in-human, multicenter, open-label dose-escalation trial of ivuxolimab. Adults with locally advanced or metastatic melanoma, renal cell carcinoma, hepatocellular carcinoma or head and neck squamous cell carcinoma were enrolled in the trial. Before TCR sequencing, CD4+ and CD8+ T cells were separately sorted from peripheral blood. The entry originates in a study of OX40 agonist ivuxolimab in advanced cancers. Some background on the complete study: Ivuxolimab, which targeted the costimulatory receptor OX40 (CD134), was an agonistic, fully human IgG2 monoclonal antibody. Of the approximately 53 patients in dose escalation, about 19 had hepatocellular carcinoma, around 15 had melanoma, 9 had renal cell carcinoma and 9 had head and neck cancer. Intravenous ivuxolimab was administered to patients every 2 weeks at six dose levels: 0.01, 0.1, 0.3, 1.5, 3 and 10 mg/kg. Patients were allowed to have had prior anti-PD-1, anti-PD-L1 or anti-CTLA-4 therapy, and 40% of the dose-escalation patients had been treated with checkpoint inhibitors. A male proportion of roughly 80% and a mean age of 60 years, ranging from about 23 to 90, were recorded for the dose-escalation cohort. The purpose of peripheral TCRbeta sequencing was to test whether ivuxolimab changed TCR sequence diversity and led to clonal T-cell expansion. Partial responses occurred in three dose-escalation patients: two with cutaneous melanoma and one with hepatocellular carcinoma. The paper describes the monotherapy dose-escalation part (N ≈ 50 patients) of the phase I trial of ivuxolimab. Results and caveats for the whole study, not just this receptor: Low levels of normalized T-cell clonal expansion were also seen in some patients who did not respond. The antigen specificity of the clonally expanded peripheral T cells was not determined. After ivuxolimab, CD8+ T cells had more expanded clones than CD4+ T cells on average. In the 0.1-3.0 mg/kg groups, partial responders had among the lowest normalized peripheral clonal expansion, particularly in CD8+ T cells. At doses of 0.1 to 3.0 mg/kg, clonal expansion of both CD4+ and CD8+ T cells in blood was seen between baseline and week 6.

Genomic DNA was isolated from the sorted cells so that the TCRbeta CDR3 region could be sequenced. The immunoSEQ Assay was used for sequencing of TCRbeta CDR3 regions. The immuneACCESS repertoire file appears here via TCRdb, limited to in-frame rearrangements. These files lack a portion of the clones; in checked studies, under half of the deficit traces to unresolved V genes, and the cause of the others is not known. This sample lists 11,000 to 15,000 clones; approximately 87% were detected once. The top ten constitute roughly 7% of the sample. This sequence originates from an adult with an advanced solid tumor such as melanoma, head and neck, liver or kidney cancer. Specimen: CD4+ or CD8+ T cells sorted from blood, collected in a trial of the OX40 agonist ivuxolimab.

The CDR3 sequence is CAISETLVIIGQGEGGNQPQHF. The sequence in DNA is TGTGCCATCAGTGAGACACTCGTTATTATCGGGCAGGGAGAAGGCGGCAATCAGCCCCAGCATTTT. This receptor chain uses TRBV10-3 and TRBJ1-5, with TRBD1 tentatively as D gene (5 bases match). The germline V gene gives CDR1 as ENHRY and CDR2 as SYGVKD. The CDR3 holds 22 amino acids from the cysteine to the phenylalanine. Of the read, only the CDR3 DNA is kept; its 66 bases are in frame from base 1. Trimming costs V 2 bases and J 2 bases, and their ends lie 31 bases apart.